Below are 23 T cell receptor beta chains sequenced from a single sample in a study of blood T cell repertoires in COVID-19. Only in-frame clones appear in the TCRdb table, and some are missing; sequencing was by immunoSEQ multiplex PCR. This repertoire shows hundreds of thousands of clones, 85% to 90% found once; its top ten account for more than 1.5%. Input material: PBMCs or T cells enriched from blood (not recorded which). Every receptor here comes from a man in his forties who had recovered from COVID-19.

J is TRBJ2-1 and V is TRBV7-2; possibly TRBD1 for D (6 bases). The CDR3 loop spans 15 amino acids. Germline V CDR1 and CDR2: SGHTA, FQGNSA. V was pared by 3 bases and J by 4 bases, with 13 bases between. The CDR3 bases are TGTGCCAGCAGCTTCGGAGCACAGGGTTACAATGAGCAGTTCTTC. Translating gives CASSFGAQGYNEQFF.

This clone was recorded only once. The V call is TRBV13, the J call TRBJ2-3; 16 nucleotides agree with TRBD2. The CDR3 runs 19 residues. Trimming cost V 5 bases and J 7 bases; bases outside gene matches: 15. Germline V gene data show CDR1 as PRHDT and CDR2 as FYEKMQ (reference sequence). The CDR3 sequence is CASSRRSGLAGGPSNTQYF. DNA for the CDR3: TGTGCCAGCAGCCGGCGCTCGGGACTAGCGGGAGGGCCGTCGAATACGCAGTATTTT.

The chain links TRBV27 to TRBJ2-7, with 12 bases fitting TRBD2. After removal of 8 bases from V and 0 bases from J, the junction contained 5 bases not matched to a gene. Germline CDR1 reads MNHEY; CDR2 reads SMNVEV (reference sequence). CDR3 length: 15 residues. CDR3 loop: CASWLAGGYSYEQYF. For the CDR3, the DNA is TGTGCCAGCTGGCTAGCGGGAGGGTACTCCTACGAGCAGTACTTC.

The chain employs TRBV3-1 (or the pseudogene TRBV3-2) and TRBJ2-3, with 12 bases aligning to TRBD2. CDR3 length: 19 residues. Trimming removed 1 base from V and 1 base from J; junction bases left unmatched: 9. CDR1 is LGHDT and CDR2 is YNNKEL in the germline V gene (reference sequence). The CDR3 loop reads CASSQALAGGLSGTDTQYF. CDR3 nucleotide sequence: TGTGCCAGCAGCCAAGCCCTAGCGGGGGGGCTATCGGGCACAGATACGCAGTATTTT.

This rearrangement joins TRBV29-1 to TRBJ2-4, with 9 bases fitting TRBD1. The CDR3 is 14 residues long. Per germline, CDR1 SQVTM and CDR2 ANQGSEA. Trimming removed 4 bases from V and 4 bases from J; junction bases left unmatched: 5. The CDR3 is CSVVDRGVKNIQYF. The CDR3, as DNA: TGCAGCGTTGTGGACAGGGGCGTTAAAAACATTCAGTACTTC.

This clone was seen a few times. CDR3 sequence reads: CATQRGQGTEAFF. The CDR3 DNA follows: TGTGCCACCCAAAGGGGGCAAGGCACTGAAGCTTTCTTT. The chain carries TRBV15 and TRBJ1-1, with 7 bases that match TRBD1. The V gene's germline CDR1 is LNHNV and CDR2 YYDKDF (reference sequence). V was clipped by 8 bases and J by 4 bases; unmatched bases: 7. This CDR3 comprises 13 residues.

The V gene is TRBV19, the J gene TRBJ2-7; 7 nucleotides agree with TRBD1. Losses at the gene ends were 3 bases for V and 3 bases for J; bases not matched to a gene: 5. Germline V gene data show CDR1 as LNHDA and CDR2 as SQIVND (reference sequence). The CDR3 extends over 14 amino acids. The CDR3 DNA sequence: TGTGCCAGTAGTATTCCGGGACAGAGCTACGAGCAGTACTTC. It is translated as CASSIPGQSYEQYF.

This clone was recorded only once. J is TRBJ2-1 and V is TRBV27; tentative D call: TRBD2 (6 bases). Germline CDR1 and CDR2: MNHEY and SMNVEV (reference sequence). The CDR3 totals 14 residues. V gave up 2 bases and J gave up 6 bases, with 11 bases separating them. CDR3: CASSLAREVNEQFF. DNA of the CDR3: TGTGCCAGCAGTTTAGCCAGGGAGGTCAATGAGCAGTTCTTC.

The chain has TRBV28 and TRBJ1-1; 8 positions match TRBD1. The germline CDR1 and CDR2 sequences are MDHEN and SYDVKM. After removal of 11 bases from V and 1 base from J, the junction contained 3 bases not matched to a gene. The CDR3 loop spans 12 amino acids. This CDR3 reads CAAGTGNTEAFF. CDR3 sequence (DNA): TGTGCCGCTGGGACAGGGAACACTGAAGCTTTCTTT.

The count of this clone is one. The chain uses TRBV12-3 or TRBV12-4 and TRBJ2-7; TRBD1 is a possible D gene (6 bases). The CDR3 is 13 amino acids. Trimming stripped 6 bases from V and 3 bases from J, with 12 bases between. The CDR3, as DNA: TGTGCCAGCAGCCCTGGACAGCGCTACGAGCAGTACTTC. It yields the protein CASSPGQRYEQYF.

DNA of the CDR3: TGTGCCAGCAGCTTAGAGTCGGGGGGCAGCTCCTACGAGCAGTACTTC. Its protein is CASSLESGGSSYEQYF. The V call is TRBV11-2, the J call TRBJ2-7; D might be TRBD2 (7 bases). The V and J ends lost 0 bases and 0 bases respectively, with 12 bases between them. The CDR3 totals 16 residues. Germline lookup yields CDR1 SGHAT and CDR2 FQNNGV.

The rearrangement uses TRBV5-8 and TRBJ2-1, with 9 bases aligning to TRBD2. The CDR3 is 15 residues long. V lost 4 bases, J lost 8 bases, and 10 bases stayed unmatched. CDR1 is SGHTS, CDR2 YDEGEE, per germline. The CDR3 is CASSLGLAFFHEQFF. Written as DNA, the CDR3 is TGTGCCAGCAGCCTGGGACTAGCATTTTTCCATGAGCAGTTCTTC.

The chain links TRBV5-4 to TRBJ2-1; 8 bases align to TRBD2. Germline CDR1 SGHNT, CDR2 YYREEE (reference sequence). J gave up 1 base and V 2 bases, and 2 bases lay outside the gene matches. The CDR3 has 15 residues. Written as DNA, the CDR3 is TGTGCCAGCAGCTTAAAGCGGGAGTCCTACAATGAGCAGTTCTTC. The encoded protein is CASSLKRESYNEQFF. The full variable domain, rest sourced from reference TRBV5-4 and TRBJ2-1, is ETGVTQSPTHLIKTRGQQVTLRCSSQSGHNTVSWYQQALGQGPQFIFQYYREEENGRGNFPPRFSGLQFPNYSSELNVNALELDDSALYLCASSLKRESYNEQFFGPGTRLTVL.

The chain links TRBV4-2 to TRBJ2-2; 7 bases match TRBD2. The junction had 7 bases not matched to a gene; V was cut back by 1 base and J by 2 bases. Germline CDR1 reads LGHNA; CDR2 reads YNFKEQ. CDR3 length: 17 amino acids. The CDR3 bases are TGTGCCAGCAGCCAAGGTCTTCCTAGCGGAAACACCGGGGAGCTGTTTTTT. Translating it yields CASSQGLPSGNTGELFF.

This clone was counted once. The CDR3 is CATTARRDSNEQFF. Here the CDR3 DNA reads TGTGCCACCACGGCCCGCCGGGACAGCAATGAGCAGTTCTTC. The chain employs TRBV15 and TRBJ2-1; 7 positions match TRBD1. The CDR3 sequence is 14 residues long. Germline CDR1 is LNHNV and CDR2 is YYDKDF (reference sequence). The V segment lost 7 bases and the J segment 6 bases; nucleotides outside the gene matches: 9.

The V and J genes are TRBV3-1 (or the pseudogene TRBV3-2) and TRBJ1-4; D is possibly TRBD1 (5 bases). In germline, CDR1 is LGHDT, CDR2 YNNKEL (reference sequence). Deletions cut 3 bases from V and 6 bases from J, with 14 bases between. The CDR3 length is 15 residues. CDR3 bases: TGTGCCAGCAGCCACCGAGGCAGGGTAGATGAAAAACTGTTTTTT. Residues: CASSHRGRVDEKLFF.

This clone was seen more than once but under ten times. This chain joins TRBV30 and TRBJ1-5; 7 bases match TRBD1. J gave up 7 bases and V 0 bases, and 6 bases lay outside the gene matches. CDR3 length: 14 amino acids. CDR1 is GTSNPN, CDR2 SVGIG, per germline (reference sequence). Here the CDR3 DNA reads TGTGCCTGGAGTGTGACAGGGCAAGGACAGCCCCAGCATTTT. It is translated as CAWSVTGQGQPQHF.

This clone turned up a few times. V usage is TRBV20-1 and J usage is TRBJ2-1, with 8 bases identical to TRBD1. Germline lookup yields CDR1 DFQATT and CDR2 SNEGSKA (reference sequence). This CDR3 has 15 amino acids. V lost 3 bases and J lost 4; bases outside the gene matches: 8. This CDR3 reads CSASEGTGSYNEQFF. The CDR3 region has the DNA TGCAGTGCTAGTGAGGGGACAGGTTCTTACAATGAGCAGTTCTTC.

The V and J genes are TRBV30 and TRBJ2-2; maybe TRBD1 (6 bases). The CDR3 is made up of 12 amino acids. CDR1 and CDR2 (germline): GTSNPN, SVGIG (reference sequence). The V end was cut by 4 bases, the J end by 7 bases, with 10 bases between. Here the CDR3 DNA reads TGTGCCTGGACTCAGGGGATCGGGGAGCTGTTTTTT. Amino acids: CAWTQGIGELFF.

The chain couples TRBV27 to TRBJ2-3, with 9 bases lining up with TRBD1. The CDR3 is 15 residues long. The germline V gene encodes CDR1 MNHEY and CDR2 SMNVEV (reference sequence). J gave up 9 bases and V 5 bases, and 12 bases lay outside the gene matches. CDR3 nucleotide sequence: TGTGCCAGCAGTCGACCCGGGACAGGGAAGGGGACGCAGTATTTT. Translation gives CASSRPGTGKGTQYF.

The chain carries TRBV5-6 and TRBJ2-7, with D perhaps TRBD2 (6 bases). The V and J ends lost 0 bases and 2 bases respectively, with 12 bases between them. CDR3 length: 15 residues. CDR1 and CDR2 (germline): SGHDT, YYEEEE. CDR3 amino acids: CASSLGAIAAYEQYF. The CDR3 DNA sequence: TGTGCCAGCAGCTTGGGGGCGATAGCGGCCTACGAGCAGTACTTC.

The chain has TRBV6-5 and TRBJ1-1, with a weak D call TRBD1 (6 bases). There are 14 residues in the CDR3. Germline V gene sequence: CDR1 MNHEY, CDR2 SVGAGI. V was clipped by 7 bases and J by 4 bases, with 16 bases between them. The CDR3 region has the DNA TGTGCCAGCAATCCCTCAGGGGTGGCCACTGAAGCTTTCTTT. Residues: CASNPSGVATEAFF.

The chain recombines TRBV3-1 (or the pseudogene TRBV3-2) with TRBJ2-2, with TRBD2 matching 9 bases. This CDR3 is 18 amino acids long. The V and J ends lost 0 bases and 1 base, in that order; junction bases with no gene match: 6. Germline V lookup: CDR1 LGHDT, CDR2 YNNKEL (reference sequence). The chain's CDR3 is CASSQEGSSGVNTGELFF. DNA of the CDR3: TGTGCCAGCAGCCAAGAAGGCTCTAGCGGGGTGAACACCGGGGAGCTGTTTTTT.